This T cell receptor (beta chain) was documented in a study of radiotherapy plus CTLA-4 blockade in lung cancer. Whole-study context: For approximately 19% of patients, objective responses occurred, and approximately 31% had disease control. General observations from the study: Tumor-origin TCR clones grew in blood after radiotherapy plus ipilimumab.

With ipilimumab providing CTLA-4 blockade, focal radiation was administered to patients who had chemo-refractory metastatic non-small-cell lung cancer. As to this clone: What it binds is not known.

Generated by immunoSEQ multiplex PCR, the TCRdb table keeps only in-frame clones and is missing some. The repertoire consists of about 48,000 clones, with 80% to 85% occurring once and the leading ten covering 3.3%. CDR1 is SGHTA and CDR2 is FQGTGA in the germline V gene. This CDR3 contains 13 residues. The V end lost 1 base, the J end lost 6 bases, and 8 bases lay between the germline ends. The receptor was derived from a human donor with non-small cell lung cancer who had stable disease on radiotherapy plus ipilimumab. The V gene is TRBV7-3, the J gene TRBJ2-3; the D is unclear. The sequences come from peripheral blood, collected from a patient treated with radiotherapy plus ipilimumab. CDR3 amino acids: CASSLIDTDTQYF. CDR3 in DNA: TGTGCCAGCAGCTTAATAGACACGGATACGCAGTATTTT.